The next 16 T cell receptor beta chains were all read from a single sample in a study of cytomegalovirus exposure and HLA in healthy donors. It was with 60 Vbeta and 13 Jbeta primers that the PCR ran. Method: immunoSEQ multiplex PCR; TCRdb's copy keeps in-frame clones and lacks some. The table counts some 150,000 clones; 0.7% to 1% lies in the top ten. What was sequenced was PBMCs. The receptors come from a woman younger than 35 in good health and CMV-seropositive.

V is TRBV6-5 and J is TRBJ1-2; D remains unclear. The germline V gene encodes CDR1 MNHEY and CDR2 SVGAGI. V was trimmed by 5 bases and J by 0 bases, leaving 16 bases between them. The CDR3 length is 16 residues. The CDR3 DNA sequence: TGTGCCAGCAGTCACTACCCCGCGGCCGCTAACTATGGCTACACCTTC. Amino acid sequence: CASSHYPAAANYGYTF.

V gene TRBV11-3 combines with J gene TRBJ2-7; D might be TRBD1 (6 bases). Looked up from germline, CDR1 is SGHNT and CDR2 is YENEEA. V was trimmed by 6 bases and J by 0 bases, leaving 24 bases between them. CDR3 length: 18 amino acids. The chain's CDR3 is CASRHDPGHIPISYEQYF. The DNA for the CDR3 is TGTGCCAGCAGACATGATCCGGGACACATTCCTATCTCCTACGAGCAGTACTTC. The full variable domain, with the rest looked up from reference TRBV11-3 and TRBJ2-7, is EAGVVQSPRYKIIEKKQPVAFWCNPISGHNTLYWYLQNLGQGPELLIRYENEEAVDDSQLPKDRFSAERLKGVDSTLKIQPAELGDSAVYLCASRHDPGHIPISYEQYFGPGTRLTVT.

V usage is TRBV15 and J usage is TRBJ1-1, with 8 bases identical to TRBD1. This CDR3 has 15 residues. Trimming cost V 3 bases and J 1 base; bases outside gene matches: 4. Germline V gene lookup returns CDR1 LNHNV and CDR2 YYDKDF (reference sequence). The CDR3 region is CATSSPGTGNTEAFF. The CDR3 DNA reads as TGTGCCACCAGCAGTCCCGGGACAGGGAACACTGAAGCTTTCTTT.

The chain uses TRBV30 and TRBJ1-5; 8 nucleotides align to TRBD1. The V and J ends lost 3 bases and 7 bases, in that order; junction bases with no gene match: 8. Germline V CDR1 and CDR2: GTSNPN, SVGIG (reference sequence). The CDR3 sequence is 14 residues long. The CDR3 bases are TGTGCCTGGAGCCCCGGACAGGGCGGACAGCCCCAGCATTTT. Amino acid sequence: CAWSPGQGGQPQHF. Complete variable domain (other parts from reference TRBV30 and TRBJ1-5): SQTIHQWPATLVQPVGSPLSLECTVEGTSNPNLYWYRQAAGRGLQLLFYSVGIGQISSEVPQNLSASRPQDRQFILSSKKLLLSDSGFYLCAWSPGQGGQPQHFGDGTRLSIL.

The chain employs TRBV2 and TRBJ1-2; D is ambiguous. The V end was cut by 3 bases, the J end by 4 bases, with 9 bases between. Germline lookup yields CDR1 SNHLY and CDR2 FYNNEI. The CDR3 runs to 13 residues. The CDR3 sequence is CASSEWGAYGYTF. The CDR3 DNA sequence: TGTGCCAGCAGTGAGTGGGGAGCCTATGGCTACACCTTC.

V usage is TRBV5-4 and J usage is TRBJ2-1; 11 nucleotides line up with TRBD2. From germline, CDR1 is SGHNT and CDR2 YYREEE (reference sequence). Trimming took 3 bases from V and 5 from J; bases not matched to a gene: 10. This CDR3 has 17 amino acids. The CDR3 DNA follows: TGTGCCAGCAGCTCCGCTGGACTAGCGGGTGGGCACAATGAGCAGTTCTTC. Translation gives CASSSAGLAGGHNEQFF. Full variable domain (missing parts from reference TRBV5-4 and TRBJ2-1): ETGVTQSPTHLIKTRGQQVTLRCSSQSGHNTVSWYQQALGQGPQFIFQYYREEENGRGNFPPRFSGLQFPNYSSELNVNALELDDSALYLCASSSAGLAGGHNEQFFGPGTRLTVL.

The chain's CDR3 is CASSLPGQGGTAFF. CDR3 DNA sequence: TGTGCCAGCAGCTTGCCGGGACAGGGGGGAACGGCTTTCTTT. The V call is TRBV5-8, the J call TRBJ1-1, with 11 bases matching TRBD1. J gave up 11 bases and V 1 base, and 7 bases lay outside the gene matches. This CDR3 region has 14 residues. Looked up from germline, CDR1 is SGHTS and CDR2 is YDEGEE. The variable domain in full, with the rest retrieved from reference TRBV5-8 and TRBJ1-1, is EAGVTQSPTHLIKTRGQQATLRCSPISGHTSVYWYQQALGLGLQFLLWYDEGEERNRGNFPPRFSGRQFPNYSSELNVNALELEDSALYLCASSLPGQGGTAFFGQGTRLTVV.

V is TRBV4-2 and J is TRBJ1-1; D unclear. This CDR3 contains 15 residues. The V gene's germline CDR1 is LGHNA and CDR2 YNFKEQ. Trimming took off 0 bases at V and 0 bases at J, with 8 bases between the two ends. CDR3 sequence (DNA): TGTGCCAGCAGCCAAGACAACACCTTGAACACTGAAGCTTTCTTT. As protein: CASSQDNTLNTEAFF.

The chain uses TRBV5-4 and TRBJ2-1; D is possibly TRBD1 (5 bases). Deletions cut 1 base from V and 6 bases from J, with 8 bases between. Germline V gene lookup returns CDR1 SGHNT and CDR2 YYREEE (reference sequence). This CDR3 is built from 13 residues. The CDR3 nucleotides read TGTGCCAGCAGCTTGAGGGGCGGCAATGAGCAGTTCTTC. Amino acid sequence: CASSLRGGNEQFF.

This clone counts as medium-sized by frequency. The chain has TRBV5-3 and TRBJ1-2, with D uncertain. TRBV5-3 is flagged as an ORF with uncertain function. CDR3 length: 14 amino acids. Trimming stripped 0 bases from V and 4 bases from J, with 10 bases between. CDR3 in amino acids: CARSLGQAIYGYTF. The CDR3 bases are TGTGCCAGAAGCTTGGGGCAGGCGATCTATGGCTACACCTTC.

The gene calls are TRBV28 and TRBJ1-4; TRBD1 matches at 10 bases. The V gene end was trimmed by 6 bases and the J gene end by 8 bases; junction bases not matched to a gene: 12. Germline CDR1 reads MDHEN; CDR2 reads SYDVKM. CDR3 length: 16 amino acids. In DNA form, the CDR3 reads TGTGCCAGCAGATCGACAGGGGGCTCATGGGCGGAAAAACTGTTTTTT. Translating gives CASRSTGGSWAEKLFF.

The chain combines TRBV27 with TRBJ1-4; maybe TRBD1 (6 bases). The germline V gene has CDR1 MNHEY and CDR2 SMNVEV (reference sequence). This CDR3 contains 15 residues. Trimming shortened V by 5 bases and J by 4 bases, and 14 bases separated the two germline ends. This CDR3 reads CASSIRGTGNEKLFF. CDR3 DNA sequence: TGTGCCAGCAGTATCAGGGGAACGGGTAATGAAAAACTGTTTTTT.

The rearrangement joins TRBV11-2 to TRBJ1-4, with D possibly being TRBD1 (6 bases). The germline V and J ends were trimmed by 1 base and 7 bases, with 13 bases remaining between them. Germline lookup yields CDR1 SGHAT and CDR2 FQNNGV. The CDR3 extends over 15 amino acids. The CDR3, as DNA: TGTGCCAGCAGCTTAGGGCGGCAGGGGACTGAAAAACTGTTTTTT. Its protein product is CASSLGRQGTEKLFF.

The chain carries TRBV5-6 and TRBJ1-6; the D is unclear. Per germline, CDR1 SGHDT and CDR2 YYEEEE. This CDR3 region has 14 residues. Deletions cut 3 bases from V and 6 bases from J, with 10 bases between. The CDR3 bases are TGTGCCAGCAGCTCCCCGGGATTTAATTCACCCCTCCACTTT. Its protein is CASSSPGFNSPLHF.

This chain joins TRBV2 and TRBJ1-4; 9 nucleotides line up with TRBD1. Trimming cost V 7 bases and J 4 bases; bases outside gene matches: 7. The germline gives CDR1 SNHLY, CDR2 FYNNEI. The CDR3 has 15 amino acids. The CDR3 protein is CASIGDRVLNEKLFF. The CDR3 region has the DNA TGTGCCAGCATTGGGGACAGGGTTCTTAATGAAAAACTGTTTTTT.

The genes are TRBV30 and TRBJ2-7, with 8 bases that match TRBD2. The J segment lost 3 bases and the V segment lost 3 bases, leaving 10 bases of the junction unmatched. The CDR3 loop spans 15 amino acids. CDR1 and CDR2 from the germline V gene are GTSNPN and SVGIG (reference sequence). CDR3 nucleotide sequence: TGTGCCTGGAGATCAAGGGTAGCGGGGCTCTACGAGCAGTACTTC. Protein product: CAWRSRVAGLYEQYF.